These 5 T cell receptor beta chains originate from one sample sequenced in a study of T cells in Graves' hyperthyroidism and ophthalmopathy (dated by TCRdb to the late 2010s). The method was multiplex PCR. The sequencing machine was an Illumina HiSeq 2000. TCR beta CDR3 regions were amplified from RNA transcripts. The TCR CDR3 was subjected to a first round of RT-PCR using the HTBI primer set and the Qiagen OneStep RT-PCR kit. TCRdb reran the public reads through fastp at Q25 and MiXCR, keeping productive beta chains. Each entry merges the rows of one CDR3 protein and shows their most common DNA and genes. The sample table lists approximately 870,000 distinct CDR3 sequences, 38% of them with a count of one. Of the sample, about 9% falls within the top ten clones. Sequencing input: blood. The receptors derive from a man aged 18 to 30 with Graves' hyperthyroidism.

The chain is built from TRBV15 and TRBJ1-1; D not resolved. With 3 bases removed from V and 0 bases from J, the gap between germline ends came to 14 bases. CDR3 size: 16 residues. CDR1 and CDR2 (germline): LNHNV, YYDKDF (reference sequence). The CDR3 here is CATSSSPAVLNTEAFF. The CDR3 DNA sequence: TGTGCCACCAGCAGTTCACCTGCAGTACTGAACACTGAAGCTTTCTTT.

This clonotype appeared many times. This chain joins TRBV19 and TRBJ1-1; 9 bases map to TRBD1. The CDR3 is made up of 13 amino acids. Germline V gene lookup returns CDR1 LNHDA and CDR2 SQIVND (reference sequence). The trim removed 8 bases at V and 5 bases at J, leaving 6 bases unmatched. CDR3 in amino acids: CASSRTGETEAFF. CDR3 sequence (DNA): TGTGCCAGTTCCCGGACAGGGGAAACTGAAGCTTTCTTT. Full variable domain (rest looked up from reference TRBV19 and TRBJ1-1): DGGITQSPKYLFRKEGQNVTLSCEQNLNHDAMYWYRQDPGQGLRLIYYSQIVNDFQKGDIAEGYSVSREKKESFPLTVTSAQKNPTAFYLCASSRTGETEAFFGQGTRLTVV.

This clonotype was found a few times. This rearrangement joins TRBV6-5 to TRBJ2-7, with a possible D match to TRBD1 (5 bases). Germline CDR1 is MNHEY and CDR2 is SVGAGI. The length of the CDR3 is 14 residues. Deletions cut 4 bases from V and 2 bases from J, with 12 bases between. The CDR3 coding sequence is TGTGCCAGCAGTTCACCAGGGATCACCTACGAGCAGTACTTC. It encodes CASSSPGITYEQYF.

This clonotype is a singleton in its sample. The rearrangement joins TRBV2 to TRBJ2-7; D is uncertain. CDR1 is SNHLY, CDR2 FYNNEI, per germline. The V end lost 4 bases, the J end lost 2 bases, and 12 bases lay between the germline ends. CDR3 length: 14 amino acids. The CDR3 bases are TGTGCCAGCAGTGGTTCGTGGTCCGCCTACGAGCAGTACTTC. The encoded protein is CASSGSWSAYEQYF.

The chain uses TRBV2 and TRBJ1-6; perhaps TRBD1 as D (6 bases). Trimming took off 6 bases at V and 4 bases at J, with 19 bases between the two ends. The CDR3 loop spans 17 amino acids. Germline lookup yields CDR1 SNHLY and CDR2 FYNNEI. This CDR3 is CASSPTDGQFYNSPLHF. The DNA for the CDR3 is TGTGCCAGCAGCCCGACCGACGGACAGTTTTATAATTCACCCCTCCACTTT.